This TCR beta chain came from a study of CD8 T cells in Susac syndrome. Findings and limits, study-wide: The study conceded that its TCR sequencing and HLA analysis involved relatively few individuals.

It was with random hexamers that 0.5 to 1 ug RNA was reverse transcribed. TCRdb analysed the immunoSEQ multiplex PCR reads with MiXCR anew, one entry per CDR3 protein. Seen here are roughly 180,000 distinct CDR3 sequences, 90% to 95% observed once, and the top ten hold 0.13% to 0.15%. V shed 1 base and J 6 bases; nucleotides not matched to a gene: 4. CDR3 length equals 14 residues. Germline-derived CDR1 and CDR2 are LGHDT and YNNKEL (reference sequence). A word on this clonotype: Its antigen is unknown.

The control group consisted of healthy donors matched for age and sex. FACS was used to enrich TEMRA cells, whereas the CD8+ and CD4+ T cells were obtained by negative isolation. The sequencing sample was made of CD4+ T cells from PBMCs. The origin of this receptor is a human donor in good health. V and J are TRBV3-1 and TRBJ2-3; TRBD1 matches 7 bases. The CDR3 region is CASSQGGGSDTQYF. CDR3 nucleotide sequence: TGTGCCAGCAGCCAAGGAGGGGGCAGTGATACGCAGTATTTT.